This TCR beta chain was observed in a study of cytomegalovirus exposure and HLA in healthy donors listed by TCRdb under 2017. General notes on the study: In an earlier analysis of 587 of the donors, around 290 Gb of sequence data and approximately 120 million unique TCR beta sequences from some 170 million T cells were reported. The number of donors typed differed by locus, with about 629-630 for A, B, C, DRB1 and DQB1, 522 for DQA1, nearly 610 for DPA1, and around 430 for DPB1. In a later analysis, previously published TCR beta repertoires from 666 donors were re-analyzed and high-resolution HLA genotyping was added so that TCR occurrence patterns could be studied. Class I and class II HLA loci were covered by the typing at four-digit resolution. To decide whether each TCR beta V gene segment behaved as functional or pseudogenic, an earlier analysis of fewer than 750 of the donors relied on high-throughput TCR beta sequencing. The study profiled the T cell repertoires of under 850 subjects by immunosequencing and related them to cytomegalovirus serostatus. A separate validation cohort of roughly 130 different subjects was used in addition to the approximately 670-subject first cohort. The aim of the study was to test whether cataloging public T cell receptors could identify signatures of past pathogen exposure. Across approximately 420 genotyped donors of the cohort, an average of about 220,000 unique TCR beta nucleotide sequences per donor were sequenced, and roughly a sixth of those sequences were non-productive. Rather than drawing on any new phenotypic data, the later analysis identified candidate immune exposures from TCR beta sequences and the way those sequences occurred across donors. The study combined high-throughput TCR immunosequencing, statistical association of individual TCRs with disease status, and machine learning to predict cytomegalovirus infection status. A later genetic analysis took genome-wide SNP genotypes for about three fifths of the 666 donors and used that subset as a discovery cohort. Roughly five DR-DQ haplotypes were handled as single units for association and clustering, since linkage in the cohort was strong. Roughly 300 gigabases of sequencing data and approximately 92 million unique TCR sequences made up an early release that covered under 750 HLA-typed donors. Among the 398 genotyped donors, approximately 81% belonged to the genetic ancestry cluster associated with self-reported Caucasian donors. Donor age, sex, ethnicity and CMV serostatus were compiled together with the repertoire data. Every discovery cohort repertoire had been produced on one sequencing platform. The paper as a whole reports these results and caveats: Several of the top co-occurrence clusters appeared to be linked to parvovirus B19, influenza, CMV and Epstein-Barr virus, according to a later analysis. Strong co-occurrence of HLA alleles, especially DR and DQ, made assigning TCR associations to individual alleles difficult. The presence/absence analyses assumed that sequencing depth was roughly uniform across donors, and that assumption may not be true. In a later genetic analysis, fewer N-insertions in productive TCRs were reported among donors in an Asian-associated ancestry cluster than the roughly 700-donor mean. An earlier analysis of around 500 of the donors showed that most TCR beta V segments appeared in productive rearrangements either about 90% or about 30% of the time, which broadly matched IMGT annotations. A further reported finding was that TCR beta sequences accurately predicted the HLA-A and HLA-B alleles for most subjects in the first cohort. While some public TCRs were present in many individuals, most TCR sequences turned up only very rarely across donors. V-gene and J-gene trimming of TCR beta chains was associated with a missense DCLRE1C variant in a later genetic analysis, and the association was replicated in an independent cohort. The classifier was reported to diagnose cytomegalovirus status with high specificity and sensitivity in both the original and validation cohorts. Because counts were too low, about 18 rarely observed V segments, including chromosome 9 orphons, were left out of the earlier analysis of some 640 of the donors. In a later analysis, HLA-associated TCR beta chains were found to be more clonally expanded and to have lower generation probabilities than equally common non-associated chains. Three of the identified cytomegalovirus-associated TCR beta chains were confirmed in vitro to be specific for cytomegalovirus antigens. A cluster of highly shared sequence variants was judged likely to represent a technical artifact of the sequencing pipeline. The 87-base-pair reads could not distinguish some IMGT-functional V segments, including TRBV6-2 and TRBV6-3, so those segments were excluded. Linkage disequilibrium might explain the correlated functional status among segregating V segments, but an unknown experimental factor could not be ruled out. At a false discovery rate of 0.05, a later analysis linked roughly 17,000 TCR beta sequences to specific HLA alleles. Most CMV-associated TCR beta chains appeared to be HLA-restricted in a later analysis, and the HLA associations seemed to be driven largely by CMV exposure. According to a later analysis, TCR association rates differed among HLA loci, with DRB1 alleles showing the most associated TCRs and HLA-C alleles showing the fewest. Immune exposure information for the cohort was limited to CMV serostatus. In this cohort, only TCR beta chains were sequenced, and detectable features were limited by the absence of alpha or paired-chain data. Because some donors lacked HLA typing at each locus, the association tests relied only on the typed subset. In the study, around 160 TCR beta chains were listed as associated with cytomegalovirus. The authors suggested that the approach could potentially be generalized to other disease states and immunological phenotypes.

The library came from the immunoSEQ multiplex PCR assay. For the multiplex PCR, a mixture combining 60 forward primers for TCR Vbeta segments and 13 reverse primers for TCR Jbeta segments was used. A multiplex PCR assay on genomic DNA amplified the CDR3 region of rearranged TCR beta genes. Amplified TCR beta libraries were sequenced as 87-base-pair reads on the Illumina HiSeq System. Per the source publication's procedure: Across the roughly 670 repertoires, a later analysis counted tens of millions of unique TCR beta chains, some 11 million of which were shared by at least two donors. A nearest-neighbor algorithm error-corrected the raw reads and collapsed the reads into unique sequences, merging closely related sequences to remove PCR and sequencing errors. Alignment of CDR3 sequences to IMGT reference sequences was used to assign V, D and J gene segments. For a sequence to be retained, a match of at least six nucleotides was required to both a V gene segment and a J gene segment. Rearrangements were classified as productive when the CDR3 lacked stop codons and remained in frame with V and J, and all other rearrangements were classified as non-productive. CDR3 was defined by IMGT convention, running from the second conserved V-encoded cysteine to the conserved J-encoded phenylalanine. The earlier analysis of fewer than 750 of the donors excluded sequences that lacked an unambiguous match to a single V gene segment. An earlier analysis of almost 600 of the donors classified V segments as functional when productive rearrangements were above 56.7% and as segregating when the standard deviation between donors was above 5%. To diagnose cytomegalovirus status from the catalog of TCR beta chain sequences, a statistical classification framework was built. In a later analysis, TCR nucleotide sequences were compared against IMGT/GENE-DB human TR gene sequences so that V and J genes could be assigned. The TCRdist pipeline was used in a later analysis to assign CDR3 sequences and most-parsimonious VDJ recombination scenarios. A later analysis defined each TCR beta chain by its CDR3 amino acid sequence plus V-gene family, and excluded reads lacking a unique V-gene family. In a later analysis, 500 to 700 highly shared, low-generation-probability nucleotide sequences were removed to address suspected cross-contamination and a sequencing artifact. In a later analysis, a clonal expansion index was calculated for each public chain from normalized within-repertoire ranks of inferred template counts. In a later analysis, generation probabilities were computed using a VDJ recombination model fitted to out-of-frame rearrangements, and the results were checked against IGoR. In a later analysis, TCR-TCR, TCR-HLA and TCR-CMV co-occurrence was scored with hypergeometric tests, and a repertoire-size bias correction was applied to TCR pairs. In a later analysis, false discovery rates were estimated by permuting HLA or CMV assignments 20 times. A later analysis grouped co-occurring TCRs with DBSCAN, adding TCRdist sequence similarity when clustering within HLA-allele-positive subsets. For co-occurrence clustering, repertoires with fewer than 30,000 or more than 120,000 public chains were excluded, along with four to six repertoires with anomalous nucleotide sharing. In its TCRdb copy, this immuneACCESS table keeps in-frame sequences only and misses some clones. Where compared with another copy, unresolved V genes explain less than half of these, and the others have no known cause. The V and J calls and clone size are taken from that table; D and trimming were inferred from the DNA. The sample contains roughly 190,000 clones, 79% of them found a single time. The biggest ten clones account for around 1.5% of the sample.

The cohort was made up of 666 healthy bone marrow donors. At the time of sampling, all cohort members were nominally healthy, though unrecorded immune exposures were likely present. The donor tested CMV seronegative and was one of the 352 seronegative cohort members. Each donor provided a peripheral blood sample, and peripheral blood mononuclear cells were used for TCR beta sequencing. The Qiagen DNeasy Blood Extraction Kit was used to extract genomic DNA from the blood cell samples. The CDR3 holds 12 amino acids from the cysteine to the phenylalanine. Only the CDR3 DNA stays, 36 bases, in frame from base 1. The germline V gene gives CDR1 as SQVTM and CDR2 as ANQGSEA. Cut back by 4 bases and 2 bases, the V and J ends lie 8 bases apart. This clone was seen only a few times. Its antigen is not yet known. No much larger clone exists at a distance of one base, and base qualities are not known.

The sequence was obtained from a woman aged 50 to 60 in good health and CMV-seronegative. This sequence uses TRBV29-1 and TRBJ1-1, with TRBD1 perhaps the D gene, on 5 matching bases. Sequencing used PBMCs. The CDR3: CSVVRTNTEAFF. The bases are TGCAGCGTTGTTAGGACAAACACTGAAGCTTTCTTT.